A single sample gave rise to the 9 T cell receptor beta chains below, sequenced in a study of T cell repertoires in cytomegalovirus infection. MiXCR was run by TCRdb on the reads, yielding one entry per CDR3 protein. The sample lists under 600,000 distinct CDR3 sequences; approximately 16% were seen once. Sequences were obtained from CD8+ T cells from PBMCs. The receptor source for this set is a human donor in good health (CMV status not recorded). Some clones in this sample may be carry-over from other donors' samples.

This clonotype was observed many times. V usage is TRBV12-3 or TRBV12-4 and J usage is TRBJ1-1, with D possibly TRBD1 on 6 matching bases. V lost 7 bases and J lost 8, with 14 bases in between. The length of the CDR3 is 12 residues. The chain's CDR3 is CASTGDIEEAFF. The CDR3 bases are TGTGCCAGCACCGGGGACATCGAGGAAGCTTTCTTT.

This clonotype was seen only a few times. The V gene is TRBV3-1, the J gene TRBJ1-1; D may be TRBD1 (5 bases). CDR3 length: 13 amino acids. Germline V gene data show CDR1 as LGHDT and CDR2 as YNNKEL (reference sequence). The V end was cut by 2 bases, the J end by 10 bases, with 14 bases between. DNA for the CDR3: TGTGCCAGCAGCCAAAAGGGCGGGAGGGGAGCTTTCTTT. Translated, it gives CASSQKGGRGAFF.

The genes are TRBV20-1 and TRBJ2-1; 8 positions match TRBD1. Germline CDR1 is DFQATT and CDR2 is SNEGSKA (reference sequence). The V gene end was trimmed by 4 bases and the J gene end by 0 bases; junction bases not matched to a gene: 23. The CDR3 covers 21 residues. The CDR3 bases are TGCAGTGCTAACGCCCCATACGCACTTATTCGGACAGGGAGCTCCTACAATGAGCAGTTCTTC. It translates to CSANAPYALIRTGSSYNEQFF.

The chain is built from TRBV4-2 and TRBJ2-5; maybe TRBD2 (6 bases). The CDR3 loop spans 16 amino acids. Germline V CDR1 and CDR2: LGHNA, YNFKEQ. With 0 bases removed from V and 2 bases from J, the gap between germline ends came to 13 bases. CDR3 amino acids: CASSQEEGLGQETQYF. In nucleotides, the CDR3 is TGTGCCAGCAGCCAAGAGGAGGGGCTGGGGCAAGAGACCCAGTACTTC.

This clonotype was observed at least ten times. The chain carries TRBV7-8 and TRBJ2-3, with 8 bases identical to TRBD2. The trim removed 11 bases at V and 0 bases at J, leaving 4 bases unmatched. Germline V gene data show CDR1 as SGHVS and CDR2 as FQNEAQ. The CDR3 extends over 13 amino acids. For the CDR3, the DNA is TGTGCCCGGGGGGGCCGAAGCACAGATACGCAGTATTTT. Its protein product is CARGGRSTDTQYF.

The V gene is TRBV28, the J gene TRBJ2-4; D is possibly TRBD2 (5 bases). CDR1 is MDHEN, CDR2 SYDVKM, per germline. This CDR3 spans 16 amino acids. V was clipped by 4 bases and J by 4 bases, with 17 bases between them. The CDR3 loop is CASSWEFRGSKNIQYF. The CDR3 nucleotides read TGTGCCAGCAGTTGGGAGTTTAGAGGGTCAAAAAACATTCAGTACTTC.

This clonotype was observed at least ten times. The V call is TRBV4-1, the J call TRBJ1-1; D is undetermined. The CDR3 extends over 15 amino acids. With 6 bases removed from V and 1 base from J, the gap between germline ends came to 15 bases. Germline V gene lookup returns CDR1 MGHRA and CDR2 YSYEKL. The CDR3, as DNA: TGCGCCAGCAGATATAGGCGGGTTTCGAACACTGAAGCTTTCTTT. Amino acid sequence: CASRYRRVSNTEAFF.

The chain employs TRBV2 and TRBJ2-7; D remains unclear. This CDR3 spans 14 amino acids. Trimming took 1 base from V and 5 from J, leaving 12 bases between them. In germline, CDR1 is SNHLY, CDR2 FYNNEI. The CDR3 region is CASSEELPGHEQYF. CDR3 in DNA: TGTGCCAGCAGTGAAGAACTACCGGGTCACGAGCAGTACTTC.

This clonotype was recorded many times. The gene calls are TRBV12-3 or TRBV12-4 and TRBJ1-4; tentatively, D is TRBD1 (6 bases). The ends were cut back, 5 bases at V and 7 bases at J, with 17 bases in the middle. The CDR3 runs 15 residues. CDR3 sequence (DNA): TGTGCCAGCAGTATTGCCCGACGAGGGGGTGAAAAACTGTTTTTT. This sequence encodes CASSIARRGGEKLFF.